Sequencing of this T cell receptor (beta chain) was carried out in a study of T cell repertoires in cytomegalovirus infection. About the study: CMV infection and matching HLA type were both indicated by public TCR beta signatures.

In the case of this clonotype: What it binds is unknown.

MiXCR was run by TCRdb on the reads, yielding one entry per CDR3 protein. The sample has some 440,000 distinct CDR3 sequences, 25% to 40% seen once; the top ten hold roughly 13%. CDR3 length: 14 amino acids. Trimming removed 6 bases from V and 4 bases from J; junction bases left unmatched: 6. CDR1 and CDR2 from the germline V gene are DFQATT and SNEGSKA (reference sequence). The study, taken as a whole, reports: Across the ex vivo response, the dominant clonotypes were HLA-C-restricted CMV-specific TCR beta clonotypes.

This TCR was sampled from a human donor in good health (CMV status not recorded). Some clones in this sample may be carry-over from other donors' samples. The rearrangement uses TRBV20-1 and TRBJ1-1, with TRBD1 identical over 12 bases. The sample was PBMCs. In nucleotides, the CDR3 is TGCAGTGCGAGAACGGGACAGGGGGCCACTGAAGCTTTCTTT. It codes for CSARTGQGATEAFF.